The text below deals with one T cell receptor beta chain. Using immunoSEQ multiplex PCR, the repertoire was profiled, and TCRdb retains in-frame clones only, with some absent. The data contain about 58,000 clones, approximately 84% of them singletons. The data originate from a study of lymphopenia after photon versus proton radiotherapy. The CDR3 runs 12 residues. In germline, CDR1 is MNHEY, CDR2 SVGAGI. Trimming took off 0 bases at V and 0 bases at J, with 0 bases between the two ends. Sample: peripheral blood, taken from a patient treated with proton-based radiotherapy. This receptor was identified in a man aged 60 to 69 with pancreatic cancer. The rearrangement links TRBV6-5 to TRBJ2-7; unclear D gene. The CDR3 is CASSYSSYEQYF. The CDR3, as DNA: TGTGCCAGCAGTTACTCCTCCTACGAGCAGTACTTC.